This entry concerns a single T cell receptor (beta chain). The antigen remains undetermined. The entry originates in a study of CXCR3-negative and CXCR3-positive naive CD8 T cells. General study points: Whereas both naive subsets had comparably high diversity, memory CD8+ cells had much lower diversity. Partly lower CXCR3 expression followed cryopreservation, and most assays relied on fresh PBMCs. More hydrophobic TRB CDR3s were found in CXCR3-positive naive cells than in CXCR3-negative naive cells.

It was by 5' RACE with UMI labels that the TRB cDNA libraries were prepared. From the 5' RACE reads, TCRdb lists one entry per CDR3 protein and no DNA. This repertoire includes approximately 83,000 distinct CDR3 sequences. The naive CD8+ gate required CD45RO-CCR7+CD27+CD95- phenotype. This CDR3 has 15 amino acids. CDR1 and CDR2 (germline): MDHEN, SYDVKM. Sequenced sample: naive CXCR3- CD8+ T cells from blood. Subset defined: CD45RO-CCR7+CD27+CD95- naive CD8+ T cells lacking CXCR3 (TNR3-). The clonotype was recovered from a human donor in good health. Some clones in this sample may be carry-over from other donors' samples. This chain connects TRBV28 to TRBJ1-1. The CDR3 spells CASSLRLQGNTEAFF.